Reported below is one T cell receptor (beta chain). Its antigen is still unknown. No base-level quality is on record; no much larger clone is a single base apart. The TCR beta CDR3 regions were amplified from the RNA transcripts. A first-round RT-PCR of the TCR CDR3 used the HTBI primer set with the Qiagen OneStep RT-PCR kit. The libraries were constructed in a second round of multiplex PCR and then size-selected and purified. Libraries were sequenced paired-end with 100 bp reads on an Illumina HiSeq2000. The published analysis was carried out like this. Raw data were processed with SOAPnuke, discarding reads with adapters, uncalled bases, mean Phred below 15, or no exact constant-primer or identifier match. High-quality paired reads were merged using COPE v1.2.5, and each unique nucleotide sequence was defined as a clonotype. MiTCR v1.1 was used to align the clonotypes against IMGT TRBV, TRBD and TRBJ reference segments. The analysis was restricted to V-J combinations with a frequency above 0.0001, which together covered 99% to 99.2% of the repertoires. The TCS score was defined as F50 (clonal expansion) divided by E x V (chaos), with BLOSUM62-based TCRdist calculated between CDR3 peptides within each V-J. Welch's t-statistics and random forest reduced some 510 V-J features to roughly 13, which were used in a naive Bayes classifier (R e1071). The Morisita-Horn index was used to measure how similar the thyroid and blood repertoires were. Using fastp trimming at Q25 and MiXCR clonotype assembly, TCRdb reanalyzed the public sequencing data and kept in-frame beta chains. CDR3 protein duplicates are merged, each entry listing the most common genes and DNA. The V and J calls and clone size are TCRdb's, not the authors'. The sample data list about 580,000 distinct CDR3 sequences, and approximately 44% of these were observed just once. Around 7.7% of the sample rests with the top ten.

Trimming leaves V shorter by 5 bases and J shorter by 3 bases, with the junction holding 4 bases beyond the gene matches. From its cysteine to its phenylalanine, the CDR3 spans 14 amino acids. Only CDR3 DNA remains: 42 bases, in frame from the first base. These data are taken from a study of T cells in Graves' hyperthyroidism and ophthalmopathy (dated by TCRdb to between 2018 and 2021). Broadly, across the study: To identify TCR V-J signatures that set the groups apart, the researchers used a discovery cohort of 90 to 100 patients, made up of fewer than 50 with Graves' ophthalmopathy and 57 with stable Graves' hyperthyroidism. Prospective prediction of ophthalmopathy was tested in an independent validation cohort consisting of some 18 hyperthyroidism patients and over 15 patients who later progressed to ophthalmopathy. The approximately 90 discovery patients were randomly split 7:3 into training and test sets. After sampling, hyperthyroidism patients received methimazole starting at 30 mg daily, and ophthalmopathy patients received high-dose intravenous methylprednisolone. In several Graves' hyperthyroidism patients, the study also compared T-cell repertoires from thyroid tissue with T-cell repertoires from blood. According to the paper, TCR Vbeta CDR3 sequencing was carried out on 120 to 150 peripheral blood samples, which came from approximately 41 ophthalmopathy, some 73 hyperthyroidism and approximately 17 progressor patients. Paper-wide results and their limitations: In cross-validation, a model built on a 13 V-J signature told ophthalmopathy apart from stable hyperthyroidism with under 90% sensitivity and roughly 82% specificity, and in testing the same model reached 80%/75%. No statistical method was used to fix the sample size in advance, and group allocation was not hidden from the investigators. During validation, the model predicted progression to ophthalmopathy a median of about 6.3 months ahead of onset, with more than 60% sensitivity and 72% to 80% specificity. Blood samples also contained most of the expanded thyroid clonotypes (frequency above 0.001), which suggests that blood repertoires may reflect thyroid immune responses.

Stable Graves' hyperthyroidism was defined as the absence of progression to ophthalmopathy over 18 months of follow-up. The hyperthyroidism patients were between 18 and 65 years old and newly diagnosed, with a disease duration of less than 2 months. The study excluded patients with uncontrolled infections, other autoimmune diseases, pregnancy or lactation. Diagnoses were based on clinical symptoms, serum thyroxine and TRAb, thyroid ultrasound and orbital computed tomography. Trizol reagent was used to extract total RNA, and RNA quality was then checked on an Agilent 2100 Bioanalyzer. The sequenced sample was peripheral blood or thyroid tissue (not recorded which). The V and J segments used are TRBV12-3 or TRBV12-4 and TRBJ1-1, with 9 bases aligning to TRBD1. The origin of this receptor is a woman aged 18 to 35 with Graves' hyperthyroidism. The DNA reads TGTGCCAGCAGTCGGACAGGGGTGGACACTGAAGCTTTCTTT. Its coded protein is CASSRTGVDTEAFF.